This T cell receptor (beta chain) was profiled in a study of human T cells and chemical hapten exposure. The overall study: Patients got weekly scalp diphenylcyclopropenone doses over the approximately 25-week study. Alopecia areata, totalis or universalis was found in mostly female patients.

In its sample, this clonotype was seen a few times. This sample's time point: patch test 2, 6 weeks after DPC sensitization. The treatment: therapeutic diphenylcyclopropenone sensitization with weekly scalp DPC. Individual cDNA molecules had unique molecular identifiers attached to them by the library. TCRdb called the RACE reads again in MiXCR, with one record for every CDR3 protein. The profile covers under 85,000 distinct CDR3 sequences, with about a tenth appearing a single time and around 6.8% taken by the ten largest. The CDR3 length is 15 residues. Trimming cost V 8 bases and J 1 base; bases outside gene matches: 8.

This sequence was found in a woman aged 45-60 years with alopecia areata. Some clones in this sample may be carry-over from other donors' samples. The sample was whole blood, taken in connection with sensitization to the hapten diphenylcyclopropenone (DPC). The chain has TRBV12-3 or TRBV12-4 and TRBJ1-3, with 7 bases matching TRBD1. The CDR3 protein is CASGLRGSSGNTIYF. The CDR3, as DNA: TGTGCCAGCGGGCTCAGGGGGAGTTCTGGAAACACCATATATTTT.